A single T cell receptor beta chain is shown here with its context. V lost 5 bases, J lost 5 bases, and 4 bases stayed unmatched. Germline V gene lookup returns CDR1 SGHTA and CDR2 FQGNSA. The CDR3 extends over 13 amino acids. These data come from a study of blood T cell repertoires in COVID-19. Assay: immunoSEQ multiplex PCR; the TCRdb copy retains only in-frame clones and omits some. The repertoire includes about 68,000 clones, around 85% of them detected once, and almost 1.5% sits in the top ten. The genes are TRBV7-2 and TRBJ2-3; 7 positions match TRBD1. This TCR was recovered from a woman between 55 and 75 years old with acute or convalescent COVID-19. Sequenced input: peripheral blood. CDR3 coding DNA: TGTGCCAGCAGCCAAAACAGGGGAGATACGCAGTATTTT. Encoded protein: CASSQNRGDTQYF.